The T cell receptor (beta chain) described here comes from a study of T cells in Graves' hyperthyroidism and ophthalmopathy (dated by TCRdb to about 2019). With regard to the full study: Peripheral blood samples were taken at initial diagnosis, before any treatment was given. To identify TCR V-J signatures that set the groups apart, the researchers used a discovery cohort of 100 or so patients, made up of under 50 with Graves' ophthalmopathy and 57 with stable Graves' hyperthyroidism. Prospective prediction of ophthalmopathy was tested in an independent validation cohort of approximately 19 hyperthyroidism patients and around 16 patients who later progressed to ophthalmopathy. The approximately 90 discovery patients were divided at random into training and test sets in a 7:3 ratio. In addition, the study compared T-cell repertoires in thyroid tissue and in blood from about 6 Graves' hyperthyroidism patients. After blood sampling, hyperthyroidism patients were treated with methimazole at a starting dose of 30 mg daily, and ophthalmopathy patients were treated with high-dose intravenous methylprednisolone. According to the paper, TCR Vbeta CDR3 sequencing was carried out on more than 120 peripheral blood samples, which came from approximately 43 ophthalmopathy, about 75 hyperthyroidism and about 17 progressor patients.

Stable Graves' hyperthyroidism was defined as no progression to ophthalmopathy during 18 months of follow-up. Hyperthyroidism patients were newly diagnosed, with disease duration under 2 months, and aged 18 to 65 years. Patients with uncontrolled infections, other autoimmune diseases, pregnancy or lactation were excluded. Diagnoses were based on clinical symptoms, serum thyroxine and TRAb, thyroid ultrasound and orbital computed tomography. PBMCs were isolated from about 9.1 ml of fresh peripheral blood by Ficoll-Paque density gradient centrifugation. Trizol reagent was used to extract total RNA, and RNA quality was then checked on an Agilent 2100 Bioanalyzer. V is reduced by 2 bases and J by 0 bases, leaving a spacing of 10 bases between them. The CDR3 runs 15 residues from the cysteine to the phenylalanine. Only the CDR3 part of the read is kept: 45 bases, read in frame from the first base. Amplification of TCR beta CDR3 regions was carried out from RNA transcripts. For the first round of RT-PCR on the TCR CDR3, the HTBI primer set was used together with the Qiagen OneStep RT-PCR kit. Libraries were constructed in a second round of multiplex PCR, after which size selection and purification were carried out. The libraries were sequenced on an Illumina HiSeq2000 using paired-end 100 bp reads. The source study handled its data this way. SOAPnuke was used to process the raw data, removing reads that contained adapters or uncalled bases, had a mean Phred below 15, or lacked an exact match to the constant primer or identifier. High-quality paired reads were merged with COPE v1.2.5, and unique nucleotide sequences were defined as clonotypes. Clonotypes were aligned to IMGT TRBV, TRBD and TRBJ reference segments using MiTCR v1.1. Only V-J combinations with frequency above 0.0001, covering 99% to 99.2% of repertoires, were analysed. The TCS score was defined as the ratio of F50 (clonal expansion) to E x V (chaos), calculated using BLOSUM62-based TCRdist between CDR3 peptides within each V-J. Welch's t-statistics and random forest reduced around 550 V-J features to 10 to 15, which were used in a naive Bayes classifier (R e1071). Thyroid-blood repertoire similarity was quantified with the Morisita-Horn index. TCRdb ran its own pipeline on the public reads, namely fastp trimming at Q25 and MiXCR clone calling, and kept in-frame beta chains. Every CDR3 protein is listed once, alongside the most common genes and DNA of its rows. The V and J calls follow TCRdb's processing rather than the paper's. This sample lists roughly 800,000 distinct CDR3 sequences; around 39% were detected once. The ten top clones hold over 8% of the sample.

What the work shows at the level of the full study, not this receptor alone: A 13 V-J signature model separated ophthalmopathy from stable hyperthyroidism, with about 88% sensitivity and about 81% specificity in cross-validation and 80%/75% in testing. During validation, the model predicted progression to ophthalmopathy a median of roughly 7.1 months ahead of onset, with 60% to 71% sensitivity and roughly 75% specificity. Sample size was not statistically predetermined, and investigators were not blinded to group allocation. Blood samples also contained most of the expanded thyroid clonotypes (frequency above 0.001), which suggests that blood repertoires may reflect thyroid immune responses.

A word on this clonotype: The antigen it recognizes is unknown. Per-base quality was not reported, and no clone a single base away is much larger than it.

Sequenced material: blood. This TCR was recovered from a man younger than 35 with Graves' hyperthyroidism. In this chain, TRBV12-3 or TRBV12-4 is recombined with TRBJ1-2, with the D gene call left open. The encoded CDR3 is CASSLFRLANYGYTF. The DNA sequence is as follows: TGTGCCAGCAGTTTATTCAGATTAGCTAACTATGGCTACACCTTC.